This T cell receptor beta chain is from a study of OX40 agonist ivuxolimab in advanced cancers. Germline lookup yields CDR1 SNHLY and CDR2 FYNNEI. Trimming left V 7 bases short and J 2 bases short, with 12 bases between. CDR3 length equals 13 residues. Sequencing was performed with immunoSEQ multiplex PCR; in TCRdb, only in-frame clones are kept and a portion is missing. The sample records around 46,000 clones, around nine tenths being singletons. This TCR was recovered from an adult with an advanced solid tumor such as melanoma, head and neck, liver or kidney cancer. This chain connects TRBV2 to TRBJ2-7, with D uncertain. Source: CD4+ or CD8+ T cells sorted from blood, taken in a trial of the OX40 agonist ivuxolimab. The CDR3 coding sequence is TGTGCCAGCATATGGCTTAAAACCTACGAGCAGTACTTC. Translation gives CASIWLKTYEQYF.